A single sample gave rise to the 10 T cell receptor beta chains below, sequenced in a study of blood T cell repertoires in COVID-19. This table comes from immunoSEQ multiplex PCR, and its TCRdb copy is limited to in-frame clones, with some not included. The sample lists tens of thousands of clones, around 84% occurring once. The sequenced sample was peripheral blood. The origin of the receptors is a human donor in a cohort sampled during active COVID-19.

V gene TRBV5-3 combines with J gene TRBJ1-5, with 7 bases that match TRBD1. TRBV5-3 has ORF status, its function being uncertain. V lost 3 bases and J lost 1; bases outside the gene matches: 16. The CDR3 totals 19 residues. The CDR3 region has the DNA TGTGCCAGAAGCTCAGAGGTTACAGGGGAGGTTGGAAGCAATCAGCCCCAGCATTTT. Translating gives CARSSEVTGEVGSNQPQHF.

This chain joins TRBV29-1 and TRBJ1-1; 10 positions agree with TRBD1. Germline CDR1 is SQVTM and CDR2 is ANQGSEA. The length of the CDR3 is 12 residues. J gave up 5 bases and V 3 bases, and 0 bases lay outside the gene matches. CDR3: CSVEGQGTEAFF. The CDR3 nucleotides are TGCAGCGTTGAGGGACAGGGGACTGAAGCTTTCTTT.

The rearrangement uses TRBV11-2 and TRBJ2-5, with a tentative D call TRBD2 (7 bases). This CDR3 is 16 amino acids long. CDR1 SGHAT and CDR2 FQNNGV come from the germline V gene. Trimming left V 4 bases short and J 2 bases short, with 17 bases between. The CDR3 sequence: CASSSTRGGAQETQYF. CDR3 sequence (DNA): TGTGCCAGCAGCTCAACCCGTGGGGGGGCACAAGAGACCCAGTACTTC.

The chain couples TRBV7-3 to TRBJ1-1; TRBD1 agrees at 7 bases. The V gene's germline CDR1 is SGHTA and CDR2 FQGTGA. V lost 5 bases, J lost 1 base, and 1 base stayed unmatched. This CDR3 contains 13 residues. This chain's CDR3 is CASSRDRNTEAFF. The CDR3 DNA reads TGTGCCAGCAGCCGGGACAGGAACACTGAAGCTTTCTTT.

The genes are TRBV4-2 and TRBJ1-2, with a weak D call TRBD1 (6 bases). Per germline, CDR1 LGHNA and CDR2 YNFKEQ. The V and J ends lost 0 bases and 7 bases respectively, with 15 bases between them. The CDR3 spans 15 residues. As DNA, the CDR3 is TGTGCCAGCAGCCAAGATTGGGACATTTCTAGTGGCTACACCTTC. Translating it yields CASSQDWDISSGYTF.

This clone was observed a few times. This sequence joins TRBV11-2 and TRBJ2-7; 9 nucleotides line up with TRBD1. V lost 3 bases to trimming and J lost 3 bases; unmatched junction nucleotides: 3. The CDR3 extends over 14 amino acids. CDR1 SGHAT and CDR2 FQNNGV come from the germline V gene. The CDR3 region is CASSFGTGNYEQYF. The CDR3 DNA is TGTGCCAGCAGCTTCGGGACAGGGAACTACGAGCAGTACTTC.

This clone was counted a few times. The chain is built from TRBV19 and TRBJ2-1, with D possibly being TRBD1 (6 bases). The CDR3 is 16 residues long. Germline V lookup: CDR1 LNHDA, CDR2 SQIVND (reference sequence). The V end lost 5 bases, the J end lost 6 bases, and 20 bases lay between the germline ends. The DNA of the CDR3 is TGTGCCAGTAGTCAAACAGGGCAAGTGGTTGGCAATGAGCAGTTCTTC. Amino acid sequence: CASSQTGQVVGNEQFF.

The chain has TRBV19 and TRBJ1-2; 12 bases agree with TRBD1. Trimming cost V 3 bases and J 3 bases; bases outside gene matches: 8. The CDR3 spans 17 residues. Germline-derived CDR1 and CDR2 are LNHDA and SQIVND (reference sequence). The CDR3 bases are TGTGCCAGTAGTATCGGGGACAGGGGGCTCGTTGACTATGGCTACACCTTC. Translating gives CASSIGDRGLVDYGYTF.

The CDR3 DNA is TGTGCCACCGAGCGGTACCAAGAGACCCAGTACTTC. This gives the protein CATERYQETQYF. This chain joins TRBV2 and TRBJ2-5; possible D gene TRBD2, 5 bases. The germline gives CDR1 SNHLY, CDR2 FYNNEI. Trimming removed 10 bases at V and 0 bases at J, with 9 bases between. The CDR3 extends over 12 amino acids.

This clone was counted once. The chain carries TRBV4-1 and TRBJ1-5; D remains unclear. V lost 3 bases to trimming and J lost 2 bases, with 14 bases between them. CDR1 is MGHRA and CDR2 is YSYEKL in the germline V gene. CDR3 length: 16 residues. The CDR3 DNA is TGCGCCAGCAGCCATAGCGCCGGGCTGGGCAATCAGCCCCAGCATTTT. It is translated as CASSHSAGLGNQPQHF.